The subject of this entry is one T cell receptor (beta chain). The table lists this clone with a count of one. Its binding antigen is unknown. The record has no base qualities; no much larger clone is one base away. V lost 4 bases and J lost 4 bases; the stretch between them is 17 bases long. The CDR3 runs 15 residues from the cysteine to the phenylalanine. Solely the CDR3 DNA is kept, with 45 bases framed from the first base. The germline V gene specifies SGHDT as CDR1 and YYEEEE as CDR2. The entry originates in a study of Ad26.COV2.S vaccination and SARS-CoV-2 variants (dated by TCRdb to the early 2020s). At the level of the whole study: Donors in the vaccine arm were drawn from COV1001, a phase I-IIa trial of Ad26.COV2.S in healthy adults that was multicentre, randomized, double-blind and placebo-controlled. Dosing of Ad26.COV2.S was intramuscular, at either 5x10^10 or 1x10^11 viral particles, delivered as one shot or as two shots spaced 56 days apart. Sequencing of the TCRbeta repertoire served to evaluate the specificity and breadth of SARS-CoV-2-reactive T cell receptors following Ad26.COV2.S vaccination. The TCR-sequenced set comprised around 32 samples: around 20 Ad26.COV2.S vaccine recipients, 5 placebo recipients and 8 SARS-CoV-2 convalescent individuals. Trial participants were randomized into five groups of five: low-dose or high-dose Ad26.COV2.S given once or twice, or placebo on both occasions. Throughout the experiments and outcome assessment, investigators stayed blinded to trial group allocation. The investigation overall reported the following: Vaccine and placebo recipients had comparable non-spike TCR breadth, which fits with the vaccine containing only spike. Higher spike-specific TCR breadth was observed in Ad26.COV2.S recipients than in placebo recipients (P = 0.0014). The study lacked the statistical power to compare responses across vaccine doses or regimens. Substantial breadth of spike-specific CD8+ and CD4+ T cell responses was reported after vaccination. The authors noted that total T cell responses may have been underestimated by the TCR breadth and depth analyses.

In light of the paper, this sample's treatment or condition label describes: some 19 received Ad26.COV2.S at low or high dose, single or two shots; roughly five received placebo; per-sample allocation not given. For vaccine and placebo recipients, the sequenced repertoires came from samples collected on day 63 after the first injection. Between 29 July and 7 August 2020, Cohort 1b enrolled around 24 adults aged 18-55 years at one site in Boston, USA. Ad26.COV2.S was a replication-incompetent adenovirus type 26 vector expressing a prefusion-stabilized SARS-CoV-2 spike protein from the original Wuhan strain. TCRbeta CDR3 regions were sequenced with the immunoSEQ Assay. After extraction, genomic DNA underwent amplification by bias-controlled multiplex PCR, followed by high-throughput sequencing. On the study's bioinformatics: To quantify the absolute abundance of every unique TCRbeta CDR3 region, sequences were collapsed and filtered. T cell fraction was estimated by normalizing TCRbeta template counts to usable DNA, with usable DNA measured through amplification of reference genes found in all nucleated cells. Repertoire TCRs were annotated as SARS-CoV-2-specific when V gene, CDR3 amino acid sequence and J gene were exactly matched to a known reactive TCR set. MIRA supplied the reference SARS-CoV-2 TCR set, which was filtered for enrichment in COVID-19-positive ImmuneCODE repertoires so that public or cross-reactive TCRs were removed. Using the MIRA antigens, annotated TCRs were further analysed by specific ORF or by position within an ORF. Breadth was defined as the number of annotated unique rearrangements divided by the total number of unique productive rearrangements, and depth was defined as the summed frequency of the annotated unique rearrangements. Group comparisons of TCR breadth used two-sided Wilcoxon rank-sum tests. The immuneACCESS repertoire file appears here via TCRdb, limited to in-frame rearrangements. These files lack a portion of the clones; in checked studies, under half of the deficit traces to unresolved V genes, and the cause of the others is not known. For V, J and clone size, that table is used; D and trimming come from the DNA. Recorded for this sample are 350,000 to 450,000 clones; around 89% of them occurred a single time. Of the sample, under 2% is held by the ten largest clones.

The receptor chain draws on TRBV5-6 and TRBJ1-2, with the D gene uncertain. The receptor's source is a person between 18 and 59 years old who received the Ad26.COV2.S COVID-19 vaccine or a placebo. The starting material was peripheral blood, obtained in a trial of Ad26.COV2.S vaccine versus placebo. The sequenced DNA is TGTGCCAGCAGCACCGGCGGGCGGCGGAGCTATGGCTACACCTTC. This is translated as CASSTGGRRSYGYTF.